The rows below give T cell receptor beta chains drawn from one sample of a study of vaccination and CD4 T cells after COVID-19. Their specific antigens are unknown. Via MiXCR, TCRdb re-called the PCR reads, giving one row per CDR3 protein. The table records 1,700 or so distinct CDR3 sequences, more than 55% of them present only once. Sequencing input: CD4+ T cells from blood, cultured in vitro. The source of these receptors is a human donor in good health. The conserved cysteine and the conserved F or W are not part of the CDR3 here. Each record gives: J gene, V gene, CDR3 protein.

TRBJ1-1	TRBV7-9	ASSPRTGNTEAF
TRBJ2-3	TRBV27	ASSLNTDTQY
TRBJ1-1	TRBV6-5	ASSLKLPGQGEGGTEAF
TRBJ2-3	TRBV20-1	SAHYDPSDTQY
TRBJ1-6	TRBV28	ASSLSAIALH
TRBJ2-5	TRBV28	ASRLPEVYQETQY
TRBJ2-7	TRBV7-9	ASSPGGPLSYEQY
TRBJ2-7	TRBV20-1	SVEMSGDSSYEQY
TRBJ1-1	TRBV5-8	ASTHRLNTEAF
TRBJ2-7	TRBV18	ASSTIDNAEQY
TRBJ1-4	TRBV20-1	SARSFGGSNEKLF
TRBJ2-5	TRBV21-1	ASSKNSGTPSQETQY
TRBJ1-2	TRBV7-9	ASSLVYGYT
TRBJ2-3	TRBV6-4	ASSPQAGDTQY
TRBJ1-2	TRBV6-1	ASSEDGTGLRGYT
TRBJ2-7	TRBV5-5	ASSYQGARSYEQY
TRBJ2-2	TRBV24-1	ATTRGLGREGLWELF
TRBJ1-1	TRBV27	ASSARDRNTEAF
TRBJ2-1	TRBV20-1	SARARSYNEQF
TRBJ1-5	TRBV18	ASSARVDSNQPQH
TRBJ2-3	TRBV11-2	ASSPRAGSWTDTQY
TRBJ2-1	TRBV20-1	SARETSGVYGEQF
TRBJ1-5	TRBV6-1	ASSAPGGRNQPQH
TRBJ2-7	TRBV29-1	SVSPSAHEQY
TRBJ1-5	TRBV10-3	AIRDSNQPQH
TRBJ1-6	TRBV12-3/TRBV12-4	ASRRGSNSPLH
TRBJ1-2	TRBV7-9	ASSLGTVANYGYT
TRBJ2-2	TRBV7-3	ASSPSNTGELF
TRBJ2-2	TRBV6-2/TRBV6-3	ASSRSTNTGELF
TRBJ2-3	TRBV2	ASGDRSTDTQY
TRBJ1-5	TRBV19	ASTGRGHQPQH
TRBJ1-1	TRBV12-3/TRBV12-4	ASTPEQGAGDTEAF
TRBJ2-5	TRBV19	ASSIRDFGSQETQY
TRBJ2-7	TRBV7-3	ASSLLAGEGYEQY
TRBJ2-5	TRBV12-3/TRBV12-4	ASSSMTSGAETQY
TRBJ1-3	TRBV27	ASMSLGGYSGNTIY
TRBJ1-6	TRBV7-7	ASSSGETPANSPLH
TRBJ1-1	TRBV6-1	ASSQYIVEAF
TRBJ2-1	TRBV19	ASSVLAGGHNEQF
TRBJ1-2	TRBV28	ASSQLRQGSYGYT
TRBJ1-2	TRBV4-1	ASSQADRGLLYGYT
TRBJ2-7	TRBV2	ASRKTSGLYEQY
TRBJ1-2	TRBV6-2/TRBV6-3	ASSYSSGINYGYT
TRBJ2-3	TRBV4-2	ASSQGSLADTDTQY
TRBJ1-5	TRBV25-1	ASSGPLEPQH
TRBJ1-5	TRBV30	AWSVRWGSMDREGNQPQH
TRBJ1-1	TRBV20-1	SARDRTGFAEAF
TRBJ2-7	TRBV12-3/TRBV12-4	ASSPGTSFGEQY
TRBJ1-1	TRBV2	ASRGADLNTEAF
TRBJ2-7	TRBV6-1	ASTLGVRAIIREQY
TRBJ1-6	TRBV19	ASSTGTPGPLH
TRBJ1-5	TRBV12-5	ASGFLRIDEDNQPQH
TRBJ2-7	TRBV20-1	SAPRLERTYEQY
TRBJ1-6	TRBV7-3	ASSLQAGGHSPLH
TRBJ1-5	TRBV15	ATSVDRVGNNQPQH
TRBJ1-6	TRBV18	ASSPEGLNSPLH
TRBJ1-2	TRBV5-1	ASSAGGSANYGYT